Listed here are 15 T cell receptor beta chains from one sample, sequenced in a study of control samples from healthy donors and cancer patients. Assay used: immunoSEQ multiplex PCR; TCRdb lists only in-frame clones, some missing. The table records 150,000 to 180,000 clones, approximately 94% of them present only once. The sequencing input was blood. All receptors derive from a man aged 40-49 years in good health.

The rearrangement joins TRBV5-4 to TRBJ2-5; D is tentatively TRBD1 or TRBD2 (6 bases each). With 10 bases removed from V and 3 bases from J, the gap between germline ends came to 19 bases. CDR1 and CDR2 (germline): SGHNT, YYREEE (reference sequence). CDR3 length: 14 amino acids. CDR3 region: CACEGGQPEETQYF. The CDR3 nucleotides are TGTGCCTGTGAAGGGGGGCAGCCGGAAGAGACCCAGTACTTC.

This clone was recorded once. The chain carries TRBV6-6 and TRBJ1-1; D gene uncertain. The CDR3 extends over 13 amino acids. CDR1 and CDR2 (germline): MNHNY, SVGAGI (reference sequence). The ends were cut back, 0 bases at V and 1 base at J, with 3 bases in the middle. The CDR3 region has the DNA TGTGCCAGCAGTTACTCGCAGAACACTGAAGCTTTCTTT. This translates into CASSYSQNTEAFF.

This chain uses TRBV28 with TRBJ1-2, with D uncertain. Germline V CDR1 and CDR2: MDHEN, SYDVKM. The ends were cut back, 2 bases at V and 6 bases at J, with 7 bases in the middle. This CDR3 comprises 12 residues. The CDR3: CASSLQGNGYTF. CDR3 DNA sequence: TGTGCCAGCAGTTTACAAGGGAATGGCTACACCTTC.

The chain couples TRBV19 to TRBJ1-1; D is undetermined. V dropped 6 bases and J dropped 6 bases, with 11 bases sitting between them. The CDR3 has 12 amino acids. Germline CDR1 LNHDA, CDR2 SQIVND (reference sequence). This CDR3 reads CASRYSGAEAFF. The CDR3 DNA sequence: TGTGCCAGTAGGTACTCCGGGGCTGAAGCTTTCTTT.

This clone was counted a single time. The chain employs TRBV7-9 and TRBJ1-4; weak D call: TRBD1 (6 bases). Germline values: CDR1 SEHNR, CDR2 FQNEAQ (reference sequence). V gave up 2 bases and J gave up 7 bases, with 8 bases separating them. The CDR3 has 13 amino acids. CDR3 sequence reads: CASSLRGVEKLFF. CDR3 DNA: TGTGCCAGCAGCTTAAGGGGGGTTGAAAAACTGTTTTTT.

The CDR3 coding sequence is TGTGCCAGCAGCTCGCGGGCCTCCTACGAGCAGTACTTC. As protein: CASSSRASYEQYF. The chain is built from TRBV7-9 and TRBJ2-7, with a possible D match to TRBD2 (5 bases). Germline V lookup: CDR1 SEHNR, CDR2 FQNEAQ (reference sequence). The V end lost 4 bases, the J end lost 0 bases, and 7 bases lay between the germline ends. This CDR3 has 13 residues.

The genes are TRBV28 and TRBJ2-7, with 7 bases that match TRBD1. V shed 6 bases and J 7 bases; nucleotides not matched to a gene: 15. Germline CDR1 MDHEN, CDR2 SYDVKM. The CDR3 is made up of 15 amino acids. The CDR3 region is CASSVQGSHGREQYF. CDR3 DNA sequence: TGTGCCAGCAGCGTACAGGGGTCGCACGGACGTGAGCAGTACTTC.

This chain uses TRBV6-2 or TRBV6-3 with TRBJ1-1, with TRBD1 as a possible D gene (5 bases). The V gene lost 2 bases and the J gene lost 1 base, with 14 bases spanning the gap. Germline lookup yields CDR1 MNHEY and CDR2 SVGEGT. The CDR3 loop spans 16 amino acids. Here the CDR3 reads CASSYVGGLANTEAFF. In DNA form, the CDR3 reads TGTGCCAGCAGTTACGTTGGGGGTTTGGCGAACACTGAAGCTTTCTTT.

The V and J genes are TRBV19 and TRBJ1-1, with 7 bases fitting TRBD1. The CDR3 runs to 13 residues. V trimming: 8 bases; J trimming: 7 bases; junction bases outside the gene matches: 10. Per germline, CDR1 LNHDA and CDR2 SQIVND (reference sequence). The CDR3 nucleotides are TGTGCCAGTTTCTCGACAGGGACTGATGAAGCTTTCTTT. It codes for CASFSTGTDEAFF. Variable domain in full (rest from reference TRBV19 and TRBJ1-1): DGGITQSPKYLFRKEGQNVTLSCEQNLNHDAMYWYRQDPGQGLRLIYYSQIVNDFQKGDIAEGYSVSREKKESFPLTVTSAQKNPTAFYLCASFSTGTDEAFFGQGTRLTVV.

To note about this clone: One junction end does not reproduce the germline sequence, and a read error may be involved. J is TRBJ1-4 and V is TRBV4-1, with 8 bases identical to TRBD1. Germline CDR1 MGHRA, CDR2 YSYEKL. CDR3 size: 15 residues. This chain's CDR3 is CASSSPQGAKEKLFF. CDR3 nucleotide sequence: TGCGCCAGCAGCTCCCCCCAGGGGGCTAAGGAAAAACTGTTTTTT.

The V gene is TRBV7-9, the J gene TRBJ1-1, with D possibly being TRBD1 (5 bases). Germline CDR1 is SEHNR and CDR2 is FQNEAQ (reference sequence). Deletions cut 7 bases from V and 0 bases from J, with 9 bases between. This CDR3 region has 13 residues. The CDR3 spells CASIRQLNTEAFF. Written as DNA, the CDR3 is TGTGCCAGCATCCGACAGCTGAACACTGAAGCTTTCTTT.

The chain is built from TRBV24-1 and TRBJ2-2; 9 bases fit TRBD1. Germline V gene sequence: CDR1 KGHDR, CDR2 SFDVKD. The CDR3 loop spans 17 amino acids. The junction had 5 bases not matched to a gene; V was cut back by 0 bases and J by 4 bases. For the CDR3, the DNA is TGTGCCACCAGTGATTTGGGCGGGACAGGGATCACCGGGGAGCTGTTTTTT. This sequence encodes CATSDLGGTGITGELFF.

This clone has only one observation. The chain joins TRBV7-2 to TRBJ2-7; perhaps D is TRBD1 or TRBD2 (6 bases each). The germline V gene encodes CDR1 SGHTA and CDR2 FQGNSA. The V and J ends lost 1 base and 6 bases respectively, with 13 bases between them. This CDR3 comprises 14 residues. The CDR3 DNA reads TGTGCCAGCAGCTTAGTTGGGGGGCTAGTCGAGCAGTACTTC. Amino acids: CASSLVGGLVEQYF.

V and J are TRBV24-1 and TRBJ1-5, with D unresolved. V was shortened by 0 bases and J by 6 bases, with 5 bases between the two germline ends. The CDR3 is made up of 13 amino acids. Germline assignment: CDR1 KGHDR and CDR2 SFDVKD. CDR3 coding DNA: TGTGCCACCAGTGATTTGTATGGTCAGCCCCAGCATTTT. It specifies CATSDLYGQPQHF.

The chain has TRBV2 and TRBJ1-5, with 10 bases fitting TRBD1. The CDR3 extends over 13 amino acids. Per the germline V gene, CDR1 is SNHLY and CDR2 is FYNNEI. V was clipped by 8 bases and J by 5 bases; unmatched bases: 3. As DNA, the CDR3 is TGTGCCAGCTCTGGACAGGGGGATCAGCCCCAGCATTTT. It yields the protein CASSGQGDQPQHF.